Presented here are 21 T cell receptor beta chains from one specimen sequenced in a study of CXCR3-negative and CXCR3-positive naive CD8 T cells. TRB cDNA was prepared as libraries by UMI-labeled 5' RACE. TCRdb re-called the 5' RACE reads and gives one entry per CDR3 protein, without DNA. The sample has around 84,000 distinct CDR3 sequences, and its top ten clones hold less than 1%. Antigens for these TCRs are unknown. Study-wide results and limits: Comparison of naive cells showed more hydrophobic TRB CDR3s in CXCR3-positive than in CXCR3-negative naive cells.

The source material was naive CXCR3+ CD8+ T cells from blood. Regarding subset: CD45RO-CCR7+CD27+CD95- naive CD8+ T cells expressing CXCR3 (TNR3+). The receptors were gathered from a human donor in good health. Some clones in this sample may be carry-over from other donors' samples.

This chain connects TRBV5-5 to TRBJ2-1; TCRdb indicates TRBD1, and absent DNA this call remains unverified. Germline values: CDR1 SGHKS, CDR2 YYEKEE (reference sequence). This CDR3 comprises 15 residues. The chain's CDR3 is CASSSDRDGYNEQFF.

The chain joins TRBV2 to TRBJ2-5. The V gene's germline CDR1 is SNHLY and CDR2 FYNNEI. The CDR3 runs 12 residues. This chain's CDR3 is CASRWIQETQYF.

V and J are TRBV6-2 or TRBV6-3 and TRBJ1-1. CDR1 and CDR2 from the germline V gene are MNHEY and SVGEGT. This CDR3 is 12 amino acids long. The CDR3 protein is CASSHGVTEAFF.

CDR3 in amino acids: CASSLKSKRGRTGGHETQYF. V and J are TRBV12-3 or TRBV12-4 and TRBJ2-5; TCRdb designates TRBD1, a call that cannot be tested without DNA. The CDR3 length is 20 residues.

V and J are TRBV4-1 and TRBJ2-7; TCRdb calls TRBD2, which cannot be checked without DNA. Germline V gene lookup returns CDR1 MGHRA and CDR2 YSYEKL. There are 13 residues in the CDR3. CDR3 in amino acids: CASSQAEAYEQYF.

The genes are TRBV6-5 and TRBJ2-1; with no DNA, the TCRdb D assignment of TRBD2 cannot be verified. The CDR3 runs to 13 residues. Germline assignment: CDR1 MNHEY and CDR2 SVGAGI. The CDR3 region is CASSPAAYNEQFF.

V and J are TRBV20-1 and TRBJ2-1; checking the TCRdb D call of TRBD2 is not possible without DNA. CDR3 size: 16 residues. Germline values: CDR1 DFQATT, CDR2 SNEGSKA (reference sequence). The CDR3 sequence is CSARGVSGEAYNEQFF.

The J gene is TRBJ1-2, the V gene TRBV7-8; TCRdb selects TRBD1, and the lack of DNA leaves this call unchecked. Germline CDR1 reads SGHVS; CDR2 reads FQNEAQ. The CDR3 covers 14 residues. The CDR3 is CASSPGTGPYGYTF. Full variable domain (missing parts from reference TRBV7-8 and TRBJ1-2): GAGVSQSPRYKVAKRGQDVALRCDPISGHVSLFWYQQALGQGPEFLTYFQNEAQLDKSGLPSDRFFAERPEGSVSTLKIQRTQQEDSAVYLCASSPGTGPYGYTFGSGTRLTVV.

The CDR3 spells CAVGQGAYEQYF. The rearrangement uses TRBV3-1 and TRBJ2-7; as DNA is missing, the TRBD1 call by TCRdb cannot be tested. The CDR3 has 12 amino acids. CDR1 LGHDT and CDR2 YNNKEL come from the germline V gene (reference sequence).

The chain couples TRBV2 to TRBJ1-2. Germline V gene data show CDR1 as SNHLY and CDR2 as FYNNEI. There are 13 residues in the CDR3. The CDR3: CASSGLRTYGYTF.

The V and J genes are TRBV27 and TRBJ1-2; no DNA is available, so the TRBD1 call from TCRdb remains unchecked. The CDR3 runs to 12 residues. Germline loops: CDR1 MNHEY, CDR2 SMNVEV (reference sequence). The CDR3 is CASSYGGGGYTF.

The CDR3 protein is CASSMLPGTYLGNEQFF. The V call is TRBV7-9, the J call TRBJ2-1; the D gene TCRdb calls, TRBD1, cannot be checked with no DNA. The germline V gene encodes CDR1 SEHNR and CDR2 FQNEAQ (reference sequence). The CDR3 is 17 amino acids.

This chain uses TRBV2 with TRBJ1-4; the TCRdb D gene call, TRBD1, has no DNA to confirm it. The length of the CDR3 is 15 residues. From germline, CDR1 is SNHLY and CDR2 FYNNEI. The CDR3 is CASKLDPSTNEKLFF. The full variable domain, completed using reference TRBV2 and TRBJ1-4, is EPEVTQTPSHQVTQMGQEVILRCVPISNHLYFYWYRQILGQKVEFLVSFYNNEISEKSEIFDDQFSVERPDGSNFTLKIRSTKLEDSAMYFCASKLDPSTNEKLFFGSGTQLSVL.

The CDR3 reads CASLAGSEAFF. The chain links TRBV28 to TRBJ1-1. There are 11 residues in the CDR3. CDR1 and CDR2 (germline): MDHEN, SYDVKM.

The chain links TRBV4-1 to TRBJ1-5; with no DNA, the TCRdb D assignment of TRBD1 cannot be verified. This CDR3 region has 15 residues. The germline V gene has CDR1 MGHRA and CDR2 YSYEKL. The CDR3 region is CASSQGDSYNQPQHF.

The rearrangement joins TRBV25-1 to TRBJ2-7; TCRdb's assignment of TRBD2 cannot be checked, as there is no DNA. This CDR3 contains 17 residues. Germline CDR1 is MGHDK and CDR2 is SYGVNS. The CDR3 region is CASSHTDLAGGPYEQYF.

The gene calls are TRBV20-1 and TRBJ2-3; TCRdb designates TRBD1, a call that cannot be tested without DNA. Germline V gene lookup returns CDR1 DFQATT and CDR2 SNEGSKA (reference sequence). This CDR3 spans 17 amino acids. CDR3 amino acids: CSARDLRTGGRLDTQYF.

The CDR3 loop is CASSSFSRGNIQYF. The chain couples TRBV6-2 or TRBV6-3 to TRBJ2-4; the TCRdb D gene call, TRBD2, has no DNA to confirm it. The CDR3 consists of 14 residues. Germline values: CDR1 MNHEY, CDR2 SVGEGT.

The chain couples TRBV20-1 to TRBJ2-5; TCRdb indicates TRBD1, and absent DNA this call remains unverified. CDR3 length: 15 amino acids. CDR1 is DFQATT, CDR2 SNEGSKA, per germline (reference sequence). Here the CDR3 reads CSAGGGDRARETQYF.

The chain joins TRBV28 to TRBJ2-7; no DNA is available, so the TRBD2 call from TCRdb remains unchecked. This CDR3 comprises 13 residues. Per germline, CDR1 MDHEN and CDR2 SYDVKM. The CDR3 reads CASARGSYYEQYF.

The rearrangement uses TRBV29-1 and TRBJ2-7; as DNA is missing, the TRBD1 call by TCRdb cannot be tested. The germline V gene encodes CDR1 SQVTM and CDR2 ANQGSEA. The CDR3 runs 14 residues. CDR3 in amino acids: CSVEPRDGSYEQYF.